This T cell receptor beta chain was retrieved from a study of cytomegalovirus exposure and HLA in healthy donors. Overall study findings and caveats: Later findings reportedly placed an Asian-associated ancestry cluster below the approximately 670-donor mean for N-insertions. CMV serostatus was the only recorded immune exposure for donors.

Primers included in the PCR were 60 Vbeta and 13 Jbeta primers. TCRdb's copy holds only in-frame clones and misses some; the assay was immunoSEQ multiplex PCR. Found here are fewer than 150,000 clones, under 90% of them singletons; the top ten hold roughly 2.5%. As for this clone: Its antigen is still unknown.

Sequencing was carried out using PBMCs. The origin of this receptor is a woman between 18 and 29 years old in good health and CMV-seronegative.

CDR3 nucleotide sequence: TGCGCCAGCAGCCAGGCGGTGGGTTCCTCCTACGAGCAGTACGTC. It translates to CASSQAVGSSYEQYV. The J gene is TRBJ2-7, the V gene TRBV4-1; no reliable D call. This CDR3 has 15 amino acids. The germline CDR1 and CDR2 sequences are MGHRA and YSYEKL. Between the trimmed V and J ends, which lost 3 bases and 0 bases, there was a span of 12 bases.